Sequencing of this T cell receptor beta chain was carried out in a study of T cell responses to AZD1222 COVID-19 vaccine. Whole-study results and caveats: Repertoires were obtained solely post-peak T cell response. Recipients of two AZD1222 doses showed rising Spike-specific TCR breadth and depth.

The table came from immunoSEQ multiplex PCR; TCRdb's copy has only in-frame clones and leaves some out. The sample shows about 110,000 clones, roughly nine tenths of them seen only once. Worth noting for this clone: As yet, its antigen is unknown.

Germline V gene sequence: CDR1 MNHEY, CDR2 SVGEGT. The CDR3 runs 14 residues. The J segment lost 2 bases and the V segment lost 4 bases, leaving 4 bases of the junction unmatched. This clonotype was sampled from an adult in good health. The chain uses TRBV6-2 or TRBV6-3 and TRBJ1-2, with 7 bases lining up with TRBD1. The sequencing used peripheral blood, collected on day 0 of MenACWY control vaccination. This chain's CDR3 is CASSSRDRNYGYTF. In nucleotides, the CDR3 is TGTGCCAGCAGTTCCCGGGACAGAAACTATGGCTACACCTTC.